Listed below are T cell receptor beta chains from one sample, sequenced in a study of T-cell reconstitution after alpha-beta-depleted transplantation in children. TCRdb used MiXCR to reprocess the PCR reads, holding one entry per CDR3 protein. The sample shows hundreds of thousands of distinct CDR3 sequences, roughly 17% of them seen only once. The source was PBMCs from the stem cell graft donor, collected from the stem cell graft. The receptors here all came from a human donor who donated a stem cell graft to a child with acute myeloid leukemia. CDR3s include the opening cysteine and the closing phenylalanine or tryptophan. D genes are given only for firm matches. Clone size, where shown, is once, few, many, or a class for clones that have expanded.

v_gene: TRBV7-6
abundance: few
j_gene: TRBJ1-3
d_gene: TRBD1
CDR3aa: CASSLGQGADTIYF
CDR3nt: TGTGCCAGCAGCTTGGGACAGGGGGCGGACACCATATATTTT

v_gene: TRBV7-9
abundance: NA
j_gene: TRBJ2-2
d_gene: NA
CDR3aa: CASIKGPSNTGELFF
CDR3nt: TGTGCCAGCATCAAAGGCCCCTCGAACACCGGGGAGCTGTTTTTT

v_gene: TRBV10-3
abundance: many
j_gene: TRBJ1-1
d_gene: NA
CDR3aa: CAISELRETRNTEAFF
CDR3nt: TGTGCCATCAGTGAGTTAAGGGAGACTAGGAACACTGAAGCTTTCTTT

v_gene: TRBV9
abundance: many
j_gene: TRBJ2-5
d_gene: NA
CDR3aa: CASSDGATQYF
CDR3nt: TGTGCCAGCAGCGATGGTGCGACCCAGTACTTC

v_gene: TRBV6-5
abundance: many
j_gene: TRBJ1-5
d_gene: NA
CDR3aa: CATKLLGPNQPQHF
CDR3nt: TGTGCCACCAAGTTATTAGGACCAAATCAGCCCCAGCATTTT

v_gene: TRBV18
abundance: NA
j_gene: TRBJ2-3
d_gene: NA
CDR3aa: CASSPLPGRKTDTQYF
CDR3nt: TGTGCCAGCTCACCACTACCAGGGAGGAAGACAGATACGCAGTATTTT

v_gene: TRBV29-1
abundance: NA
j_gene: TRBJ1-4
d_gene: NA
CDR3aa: CSVVKGTGTSQGEKLFF
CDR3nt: TGCAGCGTTGTGAAGGGAACCGGGACTTCTCAGGGTGAAAAACTGTTTTTT

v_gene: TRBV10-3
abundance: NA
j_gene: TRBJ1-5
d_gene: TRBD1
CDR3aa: CAISESGERGRNQPQHF
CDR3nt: TGTGCCATCAGTGAGTCGGGAGAAAGGGGGCGAAATCAGCCCCAGCATTTT

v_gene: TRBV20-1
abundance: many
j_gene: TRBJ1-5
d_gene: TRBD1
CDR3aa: CSARAGGGPQHF
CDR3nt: TGCAGTGCTAGAGCAGGGGGGGGACCCCAGCATTTT

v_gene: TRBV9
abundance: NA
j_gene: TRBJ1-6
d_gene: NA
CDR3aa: CASSARSDSVNSPLHF
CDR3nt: TGTGCCAGCAGCGCCCGCTCGGACAGCGTAAATTCACCCCTCCACTTT

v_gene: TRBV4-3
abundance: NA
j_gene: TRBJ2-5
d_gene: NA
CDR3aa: CASSQERVPGLGRQETQYF
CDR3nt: TGCGCCAGCAGCCAAGAACGAGTCCCAGGCCTCGGCAGGCAAGAGACCCAGTACTTC

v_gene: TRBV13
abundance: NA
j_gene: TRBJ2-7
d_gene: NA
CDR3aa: CASSPERSYEQYF
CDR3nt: TGTGCCAGCAGCCCGGAGAGGTCCTACGAGCAGTACTTC

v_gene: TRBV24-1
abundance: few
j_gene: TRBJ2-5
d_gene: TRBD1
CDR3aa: CATSDLPGQGRETQYF
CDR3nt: TGTGCCACCAGTGATCTTCCGGGACAGGGGAGAGAGACCCAGTACTTC

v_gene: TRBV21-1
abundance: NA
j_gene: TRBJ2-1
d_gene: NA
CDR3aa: CASSPDEVVHEDEQFF
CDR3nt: TGTGCCAGCAGCCCCGATGAGGTAGTTCATGAGGATGAGCAGTTCTTC

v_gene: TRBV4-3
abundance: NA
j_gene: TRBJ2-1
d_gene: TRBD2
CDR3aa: CASSQGRASGGYNEQFF
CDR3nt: TGCGCCAGCAGCCAAGGAAGGGCTAGCGGGGGGTACAATGAGCAGTTCTTC

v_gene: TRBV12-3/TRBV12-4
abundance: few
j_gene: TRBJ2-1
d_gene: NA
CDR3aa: CASSLAGAPLNEQFF
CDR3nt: TGTGCCAGCAGTTTGGCGGGGGCGCCTCTGAATGAGCAGTTCTTC

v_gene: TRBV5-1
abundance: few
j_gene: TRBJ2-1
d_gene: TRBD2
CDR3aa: CASSLSGLATSYNEQFF
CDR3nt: TGCGCCAGCAGCCTGTCGGGACTAGCGACTTCCTACAATGAGCAGTTCTTC

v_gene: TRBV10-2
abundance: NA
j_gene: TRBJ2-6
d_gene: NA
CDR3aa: CASSDKGPGANVLTF
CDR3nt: TGCGCCAGCAGTGATAAGGGTCCCGGGGCCAACGTCCTGACTTTC

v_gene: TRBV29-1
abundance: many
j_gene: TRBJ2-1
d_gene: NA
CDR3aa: CSCGDPYDEQFF
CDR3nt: TGCAGCTGTGGGGACCCTTATGATGAGCAGTTCTTC

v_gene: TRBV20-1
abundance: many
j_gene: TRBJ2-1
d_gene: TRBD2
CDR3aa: CSARRGSGGTYNEQFF
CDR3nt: TGCAGTGCTAGACGGGGTAGCGGGGGGACTTACAATGAGCAGTTCTTC

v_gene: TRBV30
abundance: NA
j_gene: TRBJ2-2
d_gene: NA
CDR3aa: CAWSRGAGELFF
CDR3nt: TGTGCCTGGAGTAGGGGGGCCGGGGAGCTGTTTTTT

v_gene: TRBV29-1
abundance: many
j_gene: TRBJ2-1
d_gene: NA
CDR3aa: CSVEGMTGYNEQFF
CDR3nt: TGCAGCGTTGAGGGGATGACAGGTTACAATGAGCAGTTCTTC

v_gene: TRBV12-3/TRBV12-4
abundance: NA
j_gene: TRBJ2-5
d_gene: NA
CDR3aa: CASSLGALVSETQYF
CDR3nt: TGTGCCAGCAGTTTAGGAGCCCTTGTTTCGGAGACCCAGTACTTC

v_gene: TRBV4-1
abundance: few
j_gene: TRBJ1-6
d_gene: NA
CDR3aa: CASSQVVISPLHF
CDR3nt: TGCGCCAGCAGCCAAGTCGTTATTTCACCCCTCCACTTT

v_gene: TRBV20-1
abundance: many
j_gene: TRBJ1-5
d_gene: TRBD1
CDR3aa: CSAAQDRGNQPQHF
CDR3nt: TGCAGTGCTGCCCAAGACAGGGGGAATCAGCCCCAGCATTTT

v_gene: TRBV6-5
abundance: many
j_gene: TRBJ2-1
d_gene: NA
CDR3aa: CASSYSRRTAYNEQFF
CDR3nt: TGTGCCAGCAGTTACTCCCGGCGGACAGCTTACAATGAGCAGTTCTTC

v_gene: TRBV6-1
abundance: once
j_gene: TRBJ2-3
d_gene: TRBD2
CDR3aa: CASRRTSTSGGYTQYF
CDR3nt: TGTGCCAGCAGAAGAACCTCGACTAGCGGGGGTTATACGCAGTATTTT

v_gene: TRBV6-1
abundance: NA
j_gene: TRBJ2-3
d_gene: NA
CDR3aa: CASSLPREGTGDTQYF
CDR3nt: TGTGCCAGCAGCCTACCCCGGGAGGGGACAGGAGATACGCAGTATTTT

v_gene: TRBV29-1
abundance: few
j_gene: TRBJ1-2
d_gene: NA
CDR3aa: CSVEHRDTNYGYTF
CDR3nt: TGCAGCGTTGAACACCGGGACACTAACTATGGCTACACCTTC

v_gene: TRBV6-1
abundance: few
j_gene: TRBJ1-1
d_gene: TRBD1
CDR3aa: CASMNTGTENTEAFF
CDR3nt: TGTGCCAGTATGAACACCGGGACAGAGAACACTGAAGCTTTCTTT

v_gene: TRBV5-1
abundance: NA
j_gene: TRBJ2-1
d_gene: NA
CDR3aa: CASSPGTRRDEQFF
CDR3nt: TGCGCCAGCAGCCCTGGGACACGGAGGGATGAGCAGTTCTTC

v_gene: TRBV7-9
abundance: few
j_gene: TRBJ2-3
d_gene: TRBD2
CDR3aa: CASSPRLTSGRTDTQYF
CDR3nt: TGTGCCAGCAGCCCCCGCTTGACTAGCGGACGCACAGATACGCAGTATTTT

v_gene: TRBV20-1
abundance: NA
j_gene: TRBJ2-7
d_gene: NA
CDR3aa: CSASDRNSYEQYF
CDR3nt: TGCAGTGCTTCGGACCGAAACTCCTACGAGCAGTACTTC

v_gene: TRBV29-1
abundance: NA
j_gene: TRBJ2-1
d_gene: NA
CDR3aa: CSVGQVAGNEQFF
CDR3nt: TGCAGCGTTGGACAGGTAGCAGGCAATGAGCAGTTCTTC

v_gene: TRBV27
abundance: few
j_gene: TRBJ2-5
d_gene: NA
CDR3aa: CASSFWGQETQYF
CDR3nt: TGTGCCAGCAGTTTTTGGGGCCAAGAGACCCAGTACTTC

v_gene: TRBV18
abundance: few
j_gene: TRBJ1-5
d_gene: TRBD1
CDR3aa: CASSPSTGDNNQPQHF
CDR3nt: TGTGCCAGCTCACCATCGACAGGGGACAACAATCAGCCCCAGCATTTT

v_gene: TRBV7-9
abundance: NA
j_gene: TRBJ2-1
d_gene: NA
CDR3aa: CASSYTSSYNEQFF
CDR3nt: TGTGCCAGCAGTTACACGAGCTCCTACAATGAGCAGTTCTTC

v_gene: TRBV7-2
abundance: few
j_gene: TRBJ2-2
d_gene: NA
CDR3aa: CASGPGLNTGELFF
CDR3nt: TGTGCCAGCGGACCGGGATTGAACACCGGGGAGCTGTTTTTT